Listed below are T cell receptor beta chains from one sample, sequenced in a study of radiotherapy plus CTLA-4 blockade in lung cancer. Clones were sequenced by immunoSEQ multiplex PCR, and TCRdb holds only the in-frame ones, with some missing. The sample comprises 55,000 to 70,000 clones, approximately 79% of which are singletons, and 16% rests with the top ten. Sample: peripheral blood, taken from a patient treated with radiotherapy plus ipilimumab. The receptors originated from a human donor with non-small cell lung cancer who had a complete response to radiotherapy plus ipilimumab. CDR3s include the opening cysteine and the closing phenylalanine or tryptophan. D genes are given only for firm matches. Where a row states a size, it is once, few, many or the class of an expanded clone; other rows omit it.

V: TRBV7-9; size: NA; D: TRBD2; J: TRBJ2-2; CDR3: CAIERDPGELFF; DNA: TGTGCCATCGAGCGGGATCCCGGGGAGCTGTTTTTT
V: TRBV25-1; size: few; D: TRBD2; J: TRBJ2-1; CDR3: CASSEYGVAGGLHNEQFF; DNA: TGTGCCAGCAGTGAATATGGGGTAGCGGGGGGGCTCCACAATGAGCAGTTCTTC
V: TRBV6-6; size: NA; D: TRBD1; J: TRBJ1-6; CDR3: CASRQGNSPLHF; DNA: TGTGCCAGCCGACAGGGAAATTCACCCCTCCACTTT
V: TRBV7-8; size: NA; D: NA; J: TRBJ1-1; CDR3: CASSSQDRRNTEAFF; DNA: TGTGCCAGCAGCTCCCAAGACAGAAGAAACACTGAAGCTTTCTTT
V: TRBV5-1; size: NA; D: TRBD1; J: TRBJ1-1; CDR3: CASSLGDRMNTEAFF; DNA: TGCGCCAGCAGCTTGGGGGACAGAATGAACACTGAAGCTTTCTTT
V: TRBV6-5; size: NA; D: TRBD1; J: TRBJ1-3; CDR3: CASSQGATIYF; DNA: TGTGCCAGCAGTCAGGGGGCCACCATATATTTT
V: TRBV7-6; size: NA; D: NA; J: TRBJ1-1; CDR3: CASSLARRGARGNTEAFF; DNA: TGTGCCAGCAGCTTAGCGCGGCGCGGGGCCAGAGGGAACACTGAAGCTTTCTTT
V: TRBV30; size: NA; D: TRBD1; J: TRBJ2-5; CDR3: CAWSWTGGTQYF; DNA: TGTGCCTGGAGTTGGACAGGAGGGACCCAGTACTTC
V: TRBV11-2; size: NA; D: NA; J: TRBJ1-1; CDR3: CASSLTGNTEAFF; DNA: TGTGCCAGCAGCTTAACAGGGAACACTGAAGCTTTCTTT
V: TRBV6-5; size: NA; D: TRBD1; J: TRBJ1-1; CDR3: CASRTGQGTEAFF; DNA: TGTGCCAGCAGAACCGGACAGGGCACTGAAGCTTTCTTT
V: TRBV6-5; size: NA; D: TRBD1; J: TRBJ2-1; CDR3: CASTQTGGGINEQFF; DNA: TGTGCCAGCACCCAGACAGGGGGAGGTATCAATGAGCAGTTCTTC
V: TRBV7-9; size: NA; D: NA; J: TRBJ1-2; CDR3: CASSFIGQIGYTF; DNA: TGTGCCAGCAGCTTTATAGGACAGATAGGCTACACCTTC
V: TRBV6-5; size: NA; D: NA; J: TRBJ1-5; CDR3: CASSYDRWRPQHF; DNA: TGTGCCAGCAGTTACGACAGATGGCGGCCCCAGCATTTT
V: TRBV10-2; size: NA; D: TRBD1; J: TRBJ2-7; CDR3: CASSIDRGVSEQYF; DNA: TGCGCCAGCAGCATCGACAGGGGGGTCTCCGAGCAGTACTTC
V: TRBV13; size: NA; D: NA; J: TRBJ2-2; CDR3: CASSLGRWASEDTGELFF; DNA: TGTGCCAGCAGCTTAGGCCGCTGGGCTAGCGAGGACACCGGGGAGCTGTTTTTT
V: TRBV7-2; size: few; D: NA; J: TRBJ2-7; CDR3: CASSFTAGLSYEQYF; DNA: TGTGCCAGCAGCTTTACGGCAGGCCTCTCCTACGAGCAGTACTTC
V: TRBV2; size: NA; D: TRBD2; J: TRBJ2-1; CDR3: CASSEYRSGNYNEQFF; DNA: TGTGCCAGCAGTGAATACAGGAGCGGGAATTACAATGAGCAGTTCTTC
V: TRBV5-1; size: NA; D: NA; J: TRBJ2-7; CDR3: CASSSPGPYEQYF; DNA: TGCGCCAGCAGCTCCCCGGGTCCCTACGAGCAGTACTTC
V: TRBV11-2; size: NA; D: NA; J: TRBJ1-2; CDR3: CASSSQTGRDYGYTF; DNA: TGTGCCAGCAGCTCCCAGACAGGTCGGGACTATGGCTACACCTTC
V: TRBV11-3; size: NA; D: TRBD2; J: TRBJ2-1; CDR3: CASSLDSGVNNEQFF; DNA: TGTGCCAGCAGCTTAGATAGCGGGGTCAACAATGAGCAGTTCTTC
V: TRBV15; size: once; D: NA; J: TRBJ1-6; CDR3: CATSMLKGALHF; DNA: TGTGCCACCAGCATGCTAAAGGGGGCCCTCCACTTT
V: TRBV7-8; size: once; D: TRBD1; J: TRBJ2-5; CDR3: CASSRWGTGVGETQYF; DNA: TGTGCCAGCAGCCGATGGGGGACAGGGGTGGGAGAGACCCAGTACTTC
V: TRBV5-6; size: NA; D: NA; J: TRBJ1-1; CDR3: CASSLQQMNTEAFF; DNA: TGTGCCAGCAGCTTGCAACAGATGAACACTGAAGCTTTCTTT
V: TRBV9; size: NA; D: TRBD1; J: TRBJ1-3; CDR3: CASSPWDSSGNTIYF; DNA: TGTGCCAGCAGCCCGTGGGACAGCTCTGGAAACACCATATATTTT
V: TRBV4-1; size: NA; D: TRBD1; J: TRBJ1-3; CDR3: CASSQGGQGANSGNTIYF; DNA: TGCGCCAGCAGCCAAGGTGGACAGGGGGCCAACTCTGGAAACACCATATATTTT
V: TRBV7-2; size: NA; D: NA; J: TRBJ1-1; CDR3: CASSLLRGNTEAFF; DNA: TGTGCCAGCAGCTTATTGCGGGGGAACACTGAAGCTTTCTTT
V: TRBV6-5; size: NA; D: TRBD1; J: TRBJ1-5; CDR3: CASRSGGQPQHF; DNA: TGTGCCAGCAGATCAGGGGGGCAGCCCCAGCATTTT
V: TRBV4-2; size: NA; D: TRBD1; J: TRBJ2-6; CDR3: CASSQEGQGSSGANVLTF; DNA: TGTGCCAGCAGCCAAGAGGGACAGGGGAGCTCTGGGGCCAACGTCCTGACTTTC
V: TRBV4-3; size: once; D: TRBD2; J: TRBJ2-1; CDR3: CASSQDPPGTSGGKYNEQFF; DNA: TGCGCCAGCAGCCAAGATCCACCCGGGACTAGCGGGGGGAAATACAATGAGCAGTTCTTC
V: TRBV30; size: many; D: NA; J: TRBJ1-4; CDR3: CAWLGQNEKLFF; DNA: TGTGCCTGGTTGGGACAAAATGAAAAACTGTTTTTT
V: TRBV5-3; size: NA; D: TRBD1; J: TRBJ1-2; CDR3: CARSSTRDRCQLYGYTF; DNA: TGTGCCAGAAGTTCAACCCGGGACAGGTGTCAGCTCTATGGCTACACCTTC
V: TRBV7-9; size: NA; D: NA; J: TRBJ1-4; CDR3: CASSIGRTANEKLFF; DNA: TGTGCCAGCAGCATAGGAAGGACAGCGAATGAAAAACTGTTTTTT
V: TRBV11-3; size: NA; D: NA; J: TRBJ2-1; CDR3: CASSPSWGLTYNEQFF; DNA: TGTGCCAGCAGCCCGTCGTGGGGCCTTACCTACAATGAGCAGTTCTTC
V: TRBV7-9; size: NA; D: TRBD1; J: TRBJ1-2; CDR3: CASSLGRQGNYGYTF; DNA: TGTGCCAGCAGCTTAGGGCGACAGGGGAACTACGGCTACACCTTC
V: TRBV7-2; size: NA; D: TRBD1; J: TRBJ1-3; CDR3: CASSLKGADGNTIYF; DNA: TGTGCCAGCAGCTTAAAGGGGGCTGATGGAAACACCATATATTTT
V: TRBV4-3; size: NA; D: NA; J: TRBJ1-4; CDR3: CASSQVGGQTNEKLFF; DNA: TGCGCCAGCAGCCAAGTCGGGGGGCAGACTAATGAAAAACTGTTTTTT
V: TRBV7-2; size: NA; D: TRBD2; J: TRBJ2-1; CDR3: CASSPGTSGKHNEQFF; DNA: TGTGCCAGCAGCCCGGGGACTAGCGGGAAACACAATGAGCAGTTCTTC
V: TRBV10-3; size: NA; D: TRBD1; J: TRBJ2-3; CDR3: CAISEGAENTQYF; DNA: TGTGCCATCAGCGAGGGGGCGGAGAATACGCAGTATTTT
V: TRBV13; size: NA; D: TRBD2; J: TRBJ2-3; CDR3: CASSRSGGVSDTQYF; DNA: TGTGCCAGCAGCCGAAGCGGGGGCGTGTCAGATACGCAGTATTTT
V: TRBV5-5; size: NA; D: TRBD1; J: TRBJ1-4; CDR3: CASSLGQGATNEKLFF; DNA: TGTGCCAGCAGCTTGGGACAGGGGGCAACTAATGAAAAACTGTTTTTT
V: TRBV5-1; size: NA; D: TRBD2; J: TRBJ2-6; CDR3: CASSLVLAGGSGANVLTF; DNA: TGCGCCAGCAGCTTGGTACTAGCGGGAGGCTCTGGGGCCAACGTCCTGACTTTC
V: TRBV6-1; size: NA; D: NA; J: TRBJ1-2; CDR3: CASSDALGGYTF; DNA: TGTGCCAGCAGTGACGCGCTGGGCGGCTACACCTTC
V: TRBV7-2; size: NA; D: NA; J: TRBJ1-1; CDR3: CASSQEAGLRLTEAFF; DNA: TGTGCCAGCAGCCAAGAGGCGGGGCTTCGGTTAACTGAAGCTTTCTTT
V: TRBV28; size: NA; D: NA; J: TRBJ1-5; CDR3: CASRPPGGNQPQHF; DNA: TGTGCCAGCAGGCCCCCGGGGGGCAATCAGCCCCAGCATTTT
V: TRBV18; size: NA; D: NA; J: TRBJ1-6; CDR3: CASSPEGVGSPLHF; DNA: TGTGCCAGCTCACCGGAAGGGGTCGGGTCACCCCTCCACTTT
V: TRBV4-1; size: NA; D: TRBD2; J: TRBJ2-1; CDR3: CASSQGLAGYNEQFF; DNA: TGCGCCAGCAGCCAAGGACTAGCGGGATACAATGAGCAGTTCTTC